The subject of this entry is one T cell receptor beta chain. Germline CDR1 is MGHDK and CDR2 is SYGVNS. The V end lost 5 bases, the J end lost 4 bases, and 20 bases lay between the germline ends. The CDR3 length is 16 residues. This record belongs to a study of CD8 T cells in Susac syndrome. About the study: At blood draw, Susac syndrome patients were therapy-naive, on corticosteroids, or on intravenous immunoglobulin alone.

A quantity of 0.5 to 1 ug RNA underwent reverse transcription using random hexamers. A multiplex approach, immunoSEQ multiplex PCR, amplified TCR beta CDR3 across 54 Vbeta and 13 Jbeta. TCRdb processed the immunoSEQ multiplex PCR reads anew with MiXCR; each CDR3 protein has one entry. Found here are about 150,000 distinct CDR3 sequences, 90% to 95% of them singletons; the top ten hold roughly 0.16%. CD8+ and CD4+ T cells circulating in blood were sequenced for TCR beta. Sequenced input: CD4+ T cells from PBMCs. The V gene is TRBV25-1, the J gene TRBJ2-5; no clear D gene. The TCR was taken from a human donor with Susac syndrome. This CDR3 is CASSPTPGRRRETQYF. In nucleotides, the CDR3 is TGTGCCAGCAGTCCCACCCCCGGACGACGCCGAGAGACCCAGTACTTC. The complete variable domain, with remaining parts taken from reference TRBV25-1 and TRBJ2-5, reads EADIYQTPRYLVIGTGKKITLECSQTMGHDKMYWYQQDPGMELHLIHYSYGVNSTEKGDLSSESTVSRIRTEHFPLTLESARPSHTSQYLCASSPTPGRRRETQYFGPGTRLLVL.